These T cell receptor beta chains were read from a single sample in a study of T-cell memory formation after mild COVID-19. A single record per CDR3 protein comes from TCRdb applying MiXCR to the 5' RACE reads. The table includes approximately 350,000 distinct CDR3 sequences, over 25% detected once. What was sequenced was PBMCs or a T cell subset sorted from them (not recorded which). Receptor source: an adult woman who had mild COVID-19 (a few samples of this study predate the infection). Cell type and time point are not known. Both conserved end residues are part of each CDR3. Fields, in order: J gene, D gene, clone size, V gene, CDR3 DNA, CDR3 protein. The D gene is left open where the match is weak. Clone size is given for some rows only: seen once, a few or many times, or a class if the clone is expanded.

j_gene: TRBJ2-3; d_gene: .; abundance: few; v_gene: TRBV7-2; CDR3nt: TGTGCCAGCAGCTGGGTGTTGAGCACAGATACGCAGTATTTT; CDR3aa: CASSWVLSTDTQYF
j_gene: TRBJ2-7; d_gene: .; abundance: .; v_gene: TRBV2; CDR3nt: TGTGCCAGCAGTGTGAGCCCCTCCTACGAGCAGTACTTC; CDR3aa: CASSVSPSYEQYF
j_gene: TRBJ2-3; d_gene: .; abundance: .; v_gene: TRBV19; CDR3nt: TGTGCCAGTAGTATCATACAGGGTTTTCGAGGCACAGATACGCAGTATTTT; CDR3aa: CASSIIQGFRGTDTQYF
j_gene: TRBJ1-5; d_gene: .; abundance: .; v_gene: TRBV20-1; CDR3nt: TGCAGTGCGAGCTGGGCAGCTAGCAATCAGCCCCAGCATTTT; CDR3aa: CSASWAASNQPQHF
j_gene: TRBJ2-2; d_gene: .; abundance: many; v_gene: TRBV3-1; CDR3nt: TGTGCCAGCAGCCTAGGGGGGGCTCGCACCGGGGAGCTGTTTTTT; CDR3aa: CASSLGGARTGELFF
j_gene: TRBJ2-2; d_gene: TRBD1; abundance: .; v_gene: TRBV7-6; CDR3nt: TGTGCCAGCAGCTTAGTCGACAGGGGGACCGGGGAGCTGTTTTTT; CDR3aa: CASSLVDRGTGELFF
j_gene: TRBJ2-3; d_gene: TRBD2; abundance: few; v_gene: TRBV6-5; CDR3nt: TGTGCCAGCAGTGCCTCCGGGTTGGTGGGTAGCGGGGTGCCAGATACGCAGTATTTT; CDR3aa: CASSASGLVGSGVPDTQYF
j_gene: TRBJ2-4; d_gene: .; abundance: .; v_gene: TRBV23-1; CDR3nt: TGCGCCAGCGCCCCGGTAGCCAAAAACATTCAGTACTTC; CDR3aa: CASAPVAKNIQYF
j_gene: TRBJ2-7; d_gene: TRBD1; abundance: few; v_gene: TRBV5-1; CDR3nt: TGCGCCAGCAGCCTACACCGGACAGGGGACTACGAGCAGTACTTC; CDR3aa: CASSLHRTGDYEQYF
j_gene: TRBJ2-3; d_gene: TRBD1; abundance: .; v_gene: TRBV7-8; CDR3nt: TGTGCCAGCAGCTTGGGCTCGGGACAGAGCGGTCGTACGCAGTATTTT; CDR3aa: CASSLGSGQSGRTQYF
j_gene: TRBJ1-1; d_gene: .; abundance: .; v_gene: TRBV7-8; CDR3nt: TGTGCCAGCAGCTTAAGGGGGGGGCGTGCCACTGAAGCTTTCTTT; CDR3aa: CASSLRGGRATEAFF
j_gene: TRBJ2-3; d_gene: TRBD2; abundance: .; v_gene: TRBV4-1; CDR3nt: TGCGCCAGCAGCCTTTCATCGGGAGGTAGCACAGATACGCAGTATTTT; CDR3aa: CASSLSSGGSTDTQYF
j_gene: TRBJ2-4; d_gene: TRBD2; abundance: few; v_gene: TRBV5-1; CDR3nt: TGCGCCAGCAGCTTCTCTTTCGTAGCGGGGGACATTCAGTACTTC; CDR3aa: CASSFSFVAGDIQYF
j_gene: TRBJ2-1; d_gene: TRBD1; abundance: .; v_gene: TRBV11-2; CDR3nt: TGTGCCAGCAGCTTAAGACAGGGCAATGAGCAGTTCTTC; CDR3aa: CASSLRQGNEQFF
j_gene: TRBJ2-7; d_gene: TRBD2; abundance: few; v_gene: TRBV7-2; CDR3nt: TGTGCCAGCAGCTTTACTAGCGGAACGACCTACGAGCAGTACTTC; CDR3aa: CASSFTSGTTYEQYF
j_gene: TRBJ2-1; d_gene: .; abundance: .; v_gene: TRBV7-6; CDR3nt: TGTGCCAGCAGCTTAGGGATGGACAATGAGCAGTTCTTC; CDR3aa: CASSLGMDNEQFF
j_gene: TRBJ2-3; d_gene: TRBD2; abundance: few; v_gene: TRBV29-1; CDR3nt: TGCAGCGTTTGCCCCTGGGGAAGCGGGAGGGCCACTGATACGCAGTATTTT; CDR3aa: CSVCPWGSGRATDTQYF
j_gene: TRBJ2-7; d_gene: .; abundance: .; v_gene: TRBV11-3; CDR3nt: TGTGCCAGCAGCTTAGGCGGGGGGACAGACATCCCCTACGAGCAGTACTTC; CDR3aa: CASSLGGGTDIPYEQYF
j_gene: TRBJ2-7; d_gene: .; abundance: .; v_gene: TRBV4-1; CDR3nt: TGCGCCAGCAGCCACGCTCAAGGGACGGGCTACGAGCAGTACTTC; CDR3aa: CASSHAQGTGYEQYF
j_gene: TRBJ1-2; d_gene: .; abundance: .; v_gene: TRBV25-1; CDR3nt: TGTGCCAGCAAAACCTGGGATGGCTACACCTTC; CDR3aa: CASKTWDGYTF
j_gene: TRBJ1-2; d_gene: TRBD1; abundance: .; v_gene: TRBV7-2; CDR3nt: TGTGCCAGCAGCTCTCCGGGACAGAGTTACTCCTATGGCTACACCTTC; CDR3aa: CASSSPGQSYSYGYTF
j_gene: TRBJ1-2; d_gene: .; abundance: .; v_gene: TRBV5-1; CDR3nt: TGCGCCAGCAGCTTGGAGGCCCAGCATAGTATAAACTATGGCTACACCTTC; CDR3aa: CASSLEAQHSINYGYTF
j_gene: TRBJ2-7; d_gene: TRBD2; abundance: few; v_gene: TRBV7-9; CDR3nt: TGTGCCAGCAGCTTTGGGCGGGAGGGCCACGAGCAGTACTTC; CDR3aa: CASSFGREGHEQYF
j_gene: TRBJ2-2; d_gene: TRBD1; abundance: .; v_gene: TRBV30; CDR3nt: TGTGCCTGGAGCCACCTCCGACAGGGAACCGGGGAGCTGTTTTTT; CDR3aa: CAWSHLRQGTGELFF
j_gene: TRBJ2-2; d_gene: .; abundance: .; v_gene: TRBV29-1; CDR3nt: TGCAGCGTTCTTGATACACCGAACACCGGGGAGCTGTTTTTT; CDR3aa: CSVLDTPNTGELFF
j_gene: TRBJ1-2; d_gene: .; abundance: .; v_gene: TRBV20-1; CDR3nt: TGCAGCGGCAGGGGAAACTATGGCTACACCTTC; CDR3aa: CSGRGNYGYTF
j_gene: TRBJ1-1; d_gene: .; abundance: .; v_gene: TRBV11-2; CDR3nt: TGTGCCAGCAGCCAGGTCCGGGACACTGAAGCTTTCTTT; CDR3aa: CASSQVRDTEAFF
j_gene: TRBJ2-1; d_gene: .; abundance: .; v_gene: TRBV6-5; CDR3nt: TGTGCCAGCGGCCAGGGCAATGAGCAGTTCTTC; CDR3aa: CASGQGNEQFF
j_gene: TRBJ2-5; d_gene: .; abundance: few; v_gene: TRBV10-3; CDR3nt: TGTGCCATCAGTGAGTCGAAGTACGAGACCCAGTACTTC; CDR3aa: CAISESKYETQYF
j_gene: TRBJ1-2; d_gene: .; abundance: .; v_gene: TRBV4-2; CDR3nt: TGTGCCAGCAGCCAAGCGCACGGGTCAGCCGTCCAGGACTATGGCTACACCTTC; CDR3aa: CASSQAHGSAVQDYGYTF
j_gene: TRBJ2-1; d_gene: .; abundance: .; v_gene: TRBV9; CDR3nt: TGTGCCAGCCCCCCGGGGAGCAGGGGTGGCAATGAGCAGTTCTTC; CDR3aa: CASPPGSRGGNEQFF
j_gene: TRBJ2-3; d_gene: .; abundance: .; v_gene: TRBV6-5; CDR3nt: TGTGCCAGCAGTTACTCGAGGGCAACGGGGTCCACAGATACGCAGTATTTT; CDR3aa: CASSYSRATGSTDTQYF
j_gene: TRBJ2-7; d_gene: .; abundance: .; v_gene: TRBV18; CDR3nt: TGTGCCAGCTCTCAAGGAGGCAGCTTTTTGGATACCGAGCAGTACTTC; CDR3aa: CASSQGGSFLDTEQYF
j_gene: TRBJ2-5; d_gene: .; abundance: .; v_gene: TRBV3-1; CDR3nt: TGTGCCAGCAGCCAAGATGGGCTGGGGAGCCAAGAGACCCAGTACTTC; CDR3aa: CASSQDGLGSQETQYF
j_gene: TRBJ2-7; d_gene: .; abundance: few; v_gene: TRBV7-2; CDR3nt: TGTGCCAGCAGCTCTTACAGGGACGAGCAGTACTTC; CDR3aa: CASSSYRDEQYF
j_gene: TRBJ2-1; d_gene: .; abundance: .; v_gene: TRBV3-1; CDR3nt: TGTGCCAGCAGCCAAGGGTCCGGGACTCTATACAATGAGCAGTTCTTC; CDR3aa: CASSQGSGTLYNEQFF
j_gene: TRBJ2-3; d_gene: TRBD2; abundance: few; v_gene: TRBV29-1; CDR3nt: TGCAGCGTGGTTAGACTAGCGGGAGGCGCAGATACGCAGTATTTT; CDR3aa: CSVVRLAGGADTQYF
j_gene: TRBJ1-1; d_gene: .; abundance: few; v_gene: TRBV6-5; CDR3nt: TGTGCCAGCAGTCCGCAGGCGGCTTTTGGCACTGAAGCTTTCTTT; CDR3aa: CASSPQAAFGTEAFF
j_gene: TRBJ2-7; d_gene: TRBD2; abundance: .; v_gene: TRBV7-2; CDR3nt: TGTGCCAGCAGCCCCCGGACTAGCGGCGGGGGAGTCGAGCAGTACTTC; CDR3aa: CASSPRTSGGGVEQYF
j_gene: TRBJ1-1; d_gene: TRBD1; abundance: few; v_gene: TRBV12-3/TRBV12-4; CDR3nt: TGTGCCAGCAGTTATACCGGGACAGGGAACACTGAAGCTTTCTTT; CDR3aa: CASSYTGTGNTEAFF
j_gene: TRBJ2-7; d_gene: .; abundance: few; v_gene: TRBV20-1; CDR3nt: TGCAGTGCTAGAGAGGACGGGCACTACGAGCAGTACTTC; CDR3aa: CSAREDGHYEQYF
j_gene: TRBJ1-5; d_gene: .; abundance: .; v_gene: TRBV9; CDR3nt: TGTGCCAGCAGCGTTGGGACCAGCAATCAGCCCCAGCATTTT; CDR3aa: CASSVGTSNQPQHF
j_gene: TRBJ1-3; d_gene: .; abundance: .; v_gene: TRBV20-1; CDR3nt: TGCAGTGCCAAGCGGGGAAGCTCTGGAAACACCATATATTTT; CDR3aa: CSAKRGSSGNTIYF
j_gene: TRBJ2-3; d_gene: TRBD2; abundance: .; v_gene: TRBV6-5; CDR3nt: TGTGCCAGCAGTTACCGGAGACTAGCGGGGTTGGATACGCAGTATTTT; CDR3aa: CASSYRRLAGLDTQYF
j_gene: TRBJ2-1; d_gene: .; abundance: .; v_gene: TRBV6-6; CDR3nt: TGTGCCAGCAGTTACATAGGGGGGTCCTACAATGAGCAGTTCTTC; CDR3aa: CASSYIGGSYNEQFF
j_gene: TRBJ1-1; d_gene: TRBD1; abundance: few; v_gene: TRBV29-1; CDR3nt: TGCAGCGGAGACAGGGGGAAGAACACTGAAGCTTTCTTT; CDR3aa: CSGDRGKNTEAFF
j_gene: TRBJ2-7; d_gene: TRBD1; abundance: .; v_gene: TRBV5-1; CDR3nt: TGCGCCAGCAGGAACGACAGGGGGCGGTACGAGCAGTACTTC; CDR3aa: CASRNDRGRYEQYF
j_gene: TRBJ2-2; d_gene: TRBD1; abundance: .; v_gene: TRBV24-1; CDR3nt: TGTGCCACCAGTGTGGGACAGATGAACACCGGGGAGCTGTTTTTT; CDR3aa: CATSVGQMNTGELFF
j_gene: TRBJ2-1; d_gene: .; abundance: few; v_gene: TRBV7-9; CDR3nt: TGTGCCAGCAGCTCCCTAAGGTTCGGGGAAGGGGTATACAATGAGCAGTTCTTC; CDR3aa: CASSSLRFGEGVYNEQFF
j_gene: TRBJ1-1; d_gene: .; abundance: .; v_gene: TRBV18; CDR3nt: TGTGCCAGCTCACCGGAGGGATACACTGAAGCTTTCTTT; CDR3aa: CASSPEGYTEAFF